What follows are 19 T cell receptor beta chains derived from one specimen sequenced in a study of blood T cells in healthy people across ages. Through a sample-barcoded 5' primer and a J-beta primer mix, a second PCR was run for roughly 6 to 12 cycles. TCRdb re-analysed the 5' RACE reads in MiXCR, keeping a single row per CDR3 protein. The sample contains 1.5 million to 2 million distinct CDR3 sequences, just under 50% of which appear only once. The sequenced sample consisted of blood. The receptor source for this set is a middle-aged woman in good health.

The chain couples TRBV20-1 to TRBJ2-5; 14 bases are shared with TRBD2. Germline CDR1 and CDR2: DFQATT and SNEGSKA (reference sequence). The CDR3 sequence is 18 residues long. With 5 bases clipped from V and 0 bases from J, the junction kept 11 bases outside the gene matches. This chain's CDR3 is CSAHHGLAGGRNQETQYF. The CDR3 region has the DNA TGCAGTGCTCACCATGGACTAGCGGGGGGCCGAAACCAAGAGACCCAGTACTTC.

This clonotype was seen only a few times. The rearrangement uses TRBV27 and TRBJ2-1; 9 bases match TRBD2. Germline V CDR1 and CDR2: MNHEY, SMNVEV (reference sequence). The CDR3 has 15 residues. The trim removed 2 bases at V and 8 bases at J, leaving 7 bases unmatched. CDR3 sequence: CASSLGSASGDEQFF. In DNA, the CDR3 is TGTGCCAGCAGTTTAGGGTCGGCTAGCGGGGATGAGCAGTTCTTC.

The J gene is TRBJ2-5, the V gene TRBV27; the match to TRBD2 covers 7 bases. The V segment lost 5 bases and the J segment 4 bases; nucleotides outside the gene matches: 4. This CDR3 has 13 residues. Germline V CDR1 and CDR2: MNHEY, SMNVEV (reference sequence). The CDR3: CASSPRLAETQYF. The CDR3 DNA reads TGTGCCAGCAGTCCTCGACTAGCAGAGACCCAGTACTTC.

This clonotype was detected a few times. V and J are TRBV28 and TRBJ2-7; TRBD1 matches 12 bases. The germline CDR1 and CDR2 sequences are MDHEN and SYDVKM. This CDR3 comprises 15 residues. J lost 5 bases, V lost 7 bases, and 9 bases had no gene match. CDR3 coding DNA: TGTGCCAGCACCACGATTGGGACAGGGGGCCACGAGCAGTACTTC. This sequence encodes CASTTIGTGGHEQYF.

The chain combines TRBV19 with TRBJ2-1, with 9 bases identical to TRBD2. The junction had 4 bases not matched to a gene; V was cut back by 6 bases and J by 4 bases. Germline lookup yields CDR1 LNHDA and CDR2 SQIVND (reference sequence). This CDR3 is 14 amino acids long. In DNA, the CDR3 is TGTGCCAGTAGCGAGCTAGCGGGGTACAATGAGCAGTTCTTC. Amino acids: CASSELAGYNEQFF.

This clonotype has just a few counts. For the CDR3, the DNA is TGTGCCACCAGCACCCTTAGGACAGGGGGAAACTATGGCTACACCTTC. Its translation: CATSTLRTGGNYGYTF. V gene TRBV15 combines with J gene TRBJ1-2, with 10 bases matching TRBD1. V trimming: 4 bases; J trimming: 2 bases; junction bases outside the gene matches: 7. Per germline, CDR1 LNHNV and CDR2 YYDKDF (reference sequence). This CDR3 region has 16 residues.

This clonotype was detected only a few times. CDR3 sequence reads: CSARSEETQYF. The CDR3 DNA reads TGCAGTGCTAGATCAGAAGAGACCCAGTACTTC. J is TRBJ2-5 and V is TRBV20-1; the D is unclear. Germline CDR1 DFQATT, CDR2 SNEGSKA (reference sequence). The V gene lost 2 bases and the J gene lost 3 bases, with 4 bases spanning the gap. The CDR3 has 11 amino acids.

The chain joins TRBV6-2 or TRBV6-3 to TRBJ1-1; 12 positions agree with TRBD1. Germline CDR1 and CDR2: MNHEY and SVGEGT. The V segment lost 2 bases and the J segment 5 bases; nucleotides outside the gene matches: 6. The CDR3 has 16 residues. CDR3 sequence (DNA): TGTGCCAGCAGTTACGGGACAGGGGGCGCATGGACTGAAGCTTTCTTT. It encodes CASSYGTGGAWTEAFF.

The genes are TRBV28 and TRBJ2-7; D unresolved. Looked up from germline, CDR1 is MDHEN and CDR2 is SYDVKM. The germline V and J ends were trimmed by 4 bases and 1 base, with 17 bases remaining between them. The CDR3 length is 16 residues. The CDR3 here is CASSSPLDGGSYEQYF. CDR3 DNA: TGTGCCAGCAGTTCCCCCCTCGACGGCGGATCCTACGAGCAGTACTTC. The variable domain in full, completed from reference TRBV28 and TRBJ2-7, reads DVKVTQSSRYLVKRTGEKVFLECVQDMDHENMFWYRQDPGLGLRLIYFSYDVKMKEKGDIPEGYSVSREKKERFSLILESASTNQTSMYLCASSSPLDGGSYEQYFGPGTRLTVT.

This clonotype was seen at least ten times. This chain connects TRBV7-2 to TRBJ2-7; D gene ambiguous. The CDR3 runs 14 residues. The germline CDR1 and CDR2 sequences are SGHTA and FQGNSA. Trimming cost V 5 bases and J 0 bases, with 11 bases left between them. The CDR3: CASSRTPSSYEQYF. The CDR3 DNA follows: TGTGCCAGCAGCCGTACTCCGAGCTCCTACGAGCAGTACTTC.

V and J are TRBV12-3 or TRBV12-4 and TRBJ2-7; D unresolved. V lost 10 bases, J lost 3 bases, and 10 bases lay in between. The CDR3 has 11 residues. The CDR3 spells CAISSVYEQYF. The CDR3 DNA is TGTGCCATCTCGTCAGTCTACGAGCAGTACTTC.

Comment on this clonotype: A much larger clone differs by one base, so this may be a read error. The chain couples TRBV7-2 to TRBJ2-5; 14 positions match TRBD2. V gave up 10 bases and J gave up 4 bases; unmatched junction bases: 8. Germline V gene sequence: CDR1 SGHTA, CDR2 FQGNSA. This CDR3 comprises 15 residues. CDR3 in amino acids: CANSSTSGGAETQYF. Here the CDR3 DNA reads TGTGCCAACAGTTCGACTAGCGGGGGGGCAGAGACCCAGTACTTC.

V gene TRBV20-1 combines with J gene TRBJ2-5; 9 bases map to TRBD1. Germline assignment: CDR1 DFQATT and CDR2 SNEGSKA (reference sequence). Trimming at V came to 3 bases and at J to 1 base, leaving 9 bases not matched to a gene. The CDR3 contains 16 residues. CDR3 residues: CSASIQQGAGQETQYF. CDR3 bases: TGCAGTGCTAGCATCCAACAGGGGGCCGGCCAAGAGACCCAGTACTTC.

This clonotype showed up just a few times. The chain combines TRBV15 with TRBJ2-5; D is ambiguous. Deletions cut 0 bases from V and 4 bases from J, with 12 bases between. The CDR3 spans 15 residues. Germline values: CDR1 LNHNV, CDR2 YYDKDF (reference sequence). CDR3 coding DNA: TGTGCCACCAGCAGAGATCGGGCAGTGATAGAGACCCAGTACTTC. Amino acids: CATSRDRAVIETQYF.

The V call is TRBV27, the J call TRBJ2-3, with 11 bases matching TRBD2. The J segment lost 6 bases and the V segment lost 6 bases, leaving 8 bases of the junction unmatched. Germline-derived CDR1 and CDR2 are MNHEY and SMNVEV (reference sequence). The CDR3 sequence is 15 residues long. The CDR3: CASRTSGAPSDTQYF. CDR3 nucleotide sequence: TGTGCCAGCAGGACTAGCGGGGCCCCCTCCGATACGCAGTATTTT.

CDR3 in DNA: TGTGCCAGCCAGGAAGCAGCTAACTATGGCTACACCTTC. The encoded protein is CASQEAANYGYTF. The chain links TRBV6-2 or TRBV6-3 to TRBJ1-2; D not resolved. CDR1 is MNHEY, CDR2 SVGEGT, per germline. V was pared by 8 bases and J by 0 bases, with 10 bases between. The CDR3 has 13 residues.

The J gene is TRBJ1-2, the V gene TRBV27, with D unresolved. Germline V CDR1 and CDR2: MNHEY, SMNVEV (reference sequence). V was cut by 4 bases and J by 4 bases, with 10 bases left in between. This CDR3 comprises 13 residues. The chain's CDR3 is CASSSGPRYGYTF. The CDR3 nucleotides read TGTGCCAGCAGTTCCGGACCGCGCTATGGCTACACCTTC.

In its sample, this clonotype was seen once. The chain employs TRBV4-1 and TRBJ1-4; 7 bases agree with TRBD1. J lost 1 base, V lost 2 bases, and 4 bases had no gene match. Germline CDR1 is MGHRA and CDR2 is YSYEKL. This CDR3 is built from 16 residues. The CDR3 sequence: CASSQPGGITNEKLFF. The DNA of the CDR3 is TGCGCCAGCAGCCAACCAGGGGGGATAACTAATGAAAAACTGTTTTTT.

The genes are TRBV4-1 and TRBJ2-5, with 15 bases identical to TRBD2. With 0 bases clipped from V and 4 bases from J, the junction kept 9 bases outside the gene matches. There are 19 residues in the CDR3. Germline V gene lookup returns CDR1 MGHRA and CDR2 YSYEKL. The CDR3 sequence is CASSQEGLGLAGGRETQYF. DNA of the CDR3: TGCGCCAGCAGCCAAGAAGGCTTGGGACTAGCGGGGGGCCGAGAGACCCAGTACTTC.